This T cell receptor beta chain was retrieved from a study of CD8 T cells in ankylosing spondylitis. Whole-study results and caveats: Existing reports had already noted some motif variants in reactive arthritis synovial fluid and blood.

The CDR3 length is 14 residues. Germline V CDR1 and CDR2: MNHNS, SASEGT. The V end was cut by 10 bases, the J end by 0 bases, with 16 bases between. Each CDR3 protein is one row after TCRdb ran MiXCR on the 5' RACE reads. The sample lists about 130,000 distinct CDR3 sequences, roughly an eighth occurring once. This clonotype came up a few times. The antigen remains unidentified. The sequence was obtained from a female donor with ankylosing spondylitis or in good health (not recorded which). The sequencing input was blood, either unsorted or a sorted T cell fraction (not recorded which). The genes are TRBV6-1 and TRBJ2-7, with D unresolved. The CDR3 spells CATLPGSTSYEQYF. The DNA for the CDR3 is TGTGCCACGCTCCCCGGGTCGACCTCCTACGAGCAGTACTTC.